This passage covers 14 T cell receptor beta chains from one sample sequenced in a study of blood T cell repertoires in COVID-19. TCRdb keeps only in-frame clones here, not all; method: immunoSEQ multiplex PCR. The sample shows about 260,000 clones, 70% to 90% of them seen only once. The sample taken for sequencing was peripheral blood. The receptors were gathered from a woman aged 40 to 55 with acute or convalescent COVID-19.

The V call is TRBV5-1, the J call TRBJ1-1, with no clear D. The germline V and J ends were trimmed by 4 bases and 4 bases, with 11 bases remaining between them. CDR3 length: 13 residues. Germline assignment: CDR1 SGHRS and CDR2 YFSETQ. CDR3 sequence reads: CASSMESSTEAFF. CDR3 coding DNA: TGCGCCAGCAGCATGGAAAGCTCCACTGAAGCTTTCTTT.

The rearrangement uses TRBV9 and TRBJ1-2; D ambiguous. The V gene's germline CDR1 is SGDLS and CDR2 YYNGEE. CDR3 size: 10 residues. V was trimmed by 3 bases and J by 7 bases, leaving 4 bases between them. The CDR3 sequence: CASSGSGYTF. The CDR3 DNA reads TGTGCCAGCAGCGGTAGTGGCTACACCTTC.

The chain joins TRBV5-1 to TRBJ2-3; 11 positions agree with TRBD2. V was pared by 5 bases and J by 0 bases, with 14 bases of the junction left unmatched. The CDR3 runs to 19 residues. Germline-derived CDR1 and CDR2 are SGHRS and YFSETQ. CDR3 sequence (DNA): TGCGCCAGCAGACTCCCCACTAGCGGGGGCGCACAAAGCACAGATACGCAGTATTTT. Translated: CASRLPTSGGAQSTDTQYF.

This chain connects TRBV9 to TRBJ1-2, with 7 bases lining up with TRBD1. Germline assignment: CDR1 SGDLS and CDR2 YYNGEE. V lost 4 bases to trimming and J lost 6 bases; unmatched junction nucleotides: 12. This CDR3 has 15 amino acids. CDR3 sequence: CASSPQGGQPHGYTF. Here the CDR3 DNA reads TGTGCCAGCAGCCCCCAGGGGGGACAGCCGCATGGCTACACCTTC.

The chain combines TRBV6-1 with TRBJ1-4; 11 positions match TRBD1. Trimming at V came to 3 bases and at J to 7 bases, leaving 4 bases not matched to a gene. Per the germline V gene, CDR1 is MNHNS and CDR2 is SASEGT. The CDR3 is 15 amino acids. CDR3 protein: CASSDPDRGLEKLFF. CDR3 bases: TGTGCCAGCAGTGACCCGGACAGGGGGCTTGAAAAACTGTTTTTT.

This chain connects TRBV10-3 to TRBJ2-1, with TRBD1 matching over 9 bases. CDR3 length: 14 residues. V dropped 5 bases and J dropped 7; count of bases not matched to a gene: 6. The germline V gene encodes CDR1 ENHRY and CDR2 SYGVKD. The CDR3 coding sequence is TGTGCCATCAGTAACCGGGACAGGGAGAATGAGCAGTTCTTC. Its protein product is CAISNRDRENEQFF.

The chain combines TRBV25-1 with TRBJ2-2; perhaps TRBD2 as D (5 bases). This CDR3 contains 17 residues. Germline CDR1 reads MGHDK; CDR2 reads SYGVNS. V was trimmed by 1 base and J by 4 bases, leaving 16 bases between them. This CDR3 is CASSEFVQREGTGELFF. The CDR3 coding sequence is TGTGCCAGCAGTGAATTTGTTCAGAGAGAGGGCACCGGGGAGCTGTTTTTT.

V and J are TRBV19 and TRBJ1-2; D perhaps matches TRBD1 (6 bases). The V and J ends lost 6 bases and 0 bases respectively, with 11 bases between them. The germline V gene has CDR1 LNHDA and CDR2 SQIVND (reference sequence). The CDR3 contains 14 residues. The chain's CDR3 is CASRPGHTNYGYTF. CDR3 bases: TGTGCCAGTAGACCGGGACACACTAACTATGGCTACACCTTC. Looking up the rest from reference TRBV19 and TRBJ1-2 gives the full variable domain: DGGITQSPKYLFRKEGQNVTLSCEQNLNHDAMYWYRQDPGQGLRLIYYSQIVNDFQKGDIAEGYSVSREKKESFPLTVTSAQKNPTAFYLCASRPGHTNYGYTFGSGTRLTVV.

This clone has only a few counts. CDR3 region: CAISGGYGAVGQETQYF. The CDR3, as DNA: TGTGCCATCAGTGGGGGCTATGGGGCCGTGGGTCAAGAGACCCAGTACTTC. The chain carries TRBV10-3 and TRBJ2-5; possible D gene TRBD1, 5 bases. Per the germline V gene, CDR1 is ENHRY and CDR2 is SYGVKD. Trimming took off 4 bases at V and 2 bases at J, with 20 bases between the two ends. This CDR3 spans 17 amino acids.

The sample holds one count of this clone. V usage is TRBV19 and J usage is TRBJ2-7, with TRBD1 identical over 9 bases. V lost 6 bases to trimming and J lost 3 bases; unmatched junction nucleotides: 9. Germline V lookup: CDR1 LNHDA, CDR2 SQIVND (reference sequence). The CDR3 is 15 residues long. As DNA, the CDR3 is TGTGCCAGTAGGAAATCGGGACAGGGAGACTACGAGCAGTACGTC. Its protein product is CASRKSGQGDYEQYV.

This chain joins TRBV30 and TRBJ2-3, with D possibly being TRBD2 (6 bases). Germline V gene sequence: CDR1 GTSNPN, CDR2 SVGIG (reference sequence). This CDR3 comprises 11 residues. V gave up 5 bases and J gave up 8 bases, with 11 bases separating them. CDR3 nucleotide sequence: TGTGCCTGGGCTAGCGCACCTACGCAGTATTTT. Its protein product is CAWASAPTQYF. The variable domain in full, completed from reference TRBV30 and TRBJ2-3, reads SQTIHQWPATLVQPVGSPLSLECTVEGTSNPNLYWYRQAAGRGLQLLFYSVGIGQISSEVPQNLSASRPQDRQFILSSKKLLLSDSGFYLCAWASAPTQYFGPGTRLTVL.

The J gene is TRBJ1-3, the V gene TRBV28; D perhaps matches TRBD1 (6 bases). Trimming took off 2 bases at V and 0 bases at J, with 8 bases between the two ends. This CDR3 region has 15 residues. The germline V gene has CDR1 MDHEN and CDR2 SYDVKM. The CDR3 region is CASSLGDISGNTIYF. The CDR3 DNA follows: TGTGCCAGCAGTTTAGGGGACATCTCTGGAAACACCATATATTTT.

This clone was seen only once. This chain uses TRBV15 with TRBJ2-1, with 9 positions matching TRBD1. CDR1 and CDR2 from the germline V gene are LNHNV and YYDKDF (reference sequence). V was clipped by 0 bases and J by 6 bases; unmatched bases: 3. This CDR3 is built from 15 residues. Here the CDR3 DNA reads TGTGCCACCAGCAGAGAGCGGGACAGGGTCAATGAGCAGTTCTTC. It codes for CATSRERDRVNEQFF.

The chain uses TRBV5-1 and TRBJ1-1; a weak D match, TRBD1 (6 bases). Between the trimmed V and J ends, which lost 0 bases and 1 base, there was a span of 7 bases. The CDR3 has 14 residues. Germline lookup yields CDR1 SGHRS and CDR2 YFSETQ. CDR3 protein: CASSLGQENTEAFF. CDR3 in DNA: TGCGCCAGCAGCTTGGGACAGGAGAACACTGAAGCTTTCTTT. Based on the CDR3 plus reference TRBV5-1 and TRBJ1-1, the full variable domain is KAGVTQTPRYLIKTRGQQVTLSCSPISGHRSVSWYQQTPGQGLQFLFEYFSETQRNKGNFPGRFSGRQFSNSRSEMNVSTLELGDSALYLCASSLGQENTEAFFGQGTRLTVV.